Given below is one TCR beta chain in context. Its cognate antigen is unknown. Profiled with immunoSEQ multiplex PCR; TCRdb holds only in-frame clones, not every one. This table has roughly 160,000 clones, approximately 90% appearing once. The length of the CDR3 is 13 residues. Germline V gene data show CDR1 as SGHAT and CDR2 as FQNNGV. Trimming cost V 4 bases and J 10 bases, with 16 bases left between them. The sample is drawn from a study of T cell responses to AZD1222 COVID-19 vaccine. Findings and limits, study-wide: Baseline serostatus was positive in only a handful of AZD1222 recipients. Spike-specific TCR breadth and depth rose after two AZD1222 doses. Donors skewed white British and female; clonal diversity was possibly underestimated.

This sequence originates from an adult in good health. The rearrangement joins TRBV11-2 to TRBJ1-1, with a possible D match to TRBD1 (5 bases). The specimen comprised peripheral blood, sampled on day 0 of MenACWY control vaccination. The CDR3 DNA reads TGTGCCAGCAGCTCTGACAGCCCCCCGGGAGCTTTCTTT. As protein: CASSSDSPPGAFF.